A selection of T cell receptor beta chains follows, all from one sample in a study of blood T cell repertoires in COVID-19. Some clones are missing from TCRdb's copy, which holds only in-frame ones; the method was immunoSEQ multiplex PCR. Here the sample spans some 400,000 clones, roughly 90% being singletons. The sample consisted of PBMCs or T cells enriched from blood (not recorded which). The receptors come from a woman between 25 and 40 years old who had recovered from COVID-19. Both conserved end residues are part of each CDR3. A D gene is named only where the DNA matches it firmly. Clone size is stated in some rows and not others, as once, few, many or a class when expanded.

v_call	clone_size	d_call	cdr3_length	j_call	cdr3_nt	cdr3_aa
TRBV3-1/TRBV3-2	NA	NA	11	TRBJ2-3	TGTGCCAGCAGCCACGGAGATACGCAGTATTTT	CASSHGDTQYF
TRBV19	NA	TRBD1	14	TRBJ1-6	TGTGCCAGTATACCGGACAGGGACATTCTGGCCCTCCACTTT	CASIPDRDILALHF
TRBV7-9	NA	TRBD1	13	TRBJ1-1	TGTGCCAGCAGACCACAGGGGGACACTGAAGCTTTCTTT	CASRPQGDTEAFF
TRBV6-5	NA	TRBD1	14	TRBJ1-3	TGTGCCAGCAGCCGGACAGGGACTGGAAACACCATATATTTT	CASSRTGTGNTIYF
TRBV19	NA	NA	14	TRBJ1-3	TGTGCCAGTAGTATCCGGGGCTCTGGAAACACCATATATTTT	CASSIRGSGNTIYF
TRBV27	NA	TRBD1	14	TRBJ1-5	TGTGCCAGCAGCCACGGGACAGGTGGTCAGCCCCAGCATTTT	CASSHGTGGQPQHF
TRBV5-4	once	TRBD1	15	TRBJ1-6	TGTGCCAGCAGCAAGAACAGGGGGGGTAATTCACCCCTCCACTTT	CASSKNRGGNSPLHF
TRBV6-5	NA	NA	15	TRBJ2-5	TGTGCCAGCATCAACCTGGGGGCCGCCCAAGAGACCCAGTACTTC	CASINLGAAQETQYF
TRBV4-1	NA	NA	16	TRBJ2-1	TGCGCCAGCAGTGCCAAGGGGATAGACCTCCGGAATGAGCAGTTCTTC	CASSAKGIDLRNEQFF
TRBV3-1/TRBV3-2	NA	TRBD1	14	TRBJ2-2	TGTGCCAGCAGCCCGAGACAGGGCTTCGGGGAGCTGTTTTTT	CASSPRQGFGELFF
TRBV5-1	NA	NA	15	TRBJ1-1	TGCGCCAGCAGCTTGGGCAGGGGCGTTGACACTGAAGCTTTCTTT	CASSLGRGVDTEAFF
TRBV18	NA	NA	15	TRBJ1-1	TGTGCCAGCTCACCACAGGTCGGAGAAAACACTGAAGCTTTCTTT	CASSPQVGENTEAFF
TRBV19	NA	NA	13	TRBJ2-7	TGTGCCAGTAGTAACACTAGAGGCTACGAGCAGTACTTC	CASSNTRGYEQYF
TRBV6-1	NA	NA	15	TRBJ1-1	TGTGCCAGCAGTGAATTGGACAGATCGAACACTGAAGCTTTCTTT	CASSELDRSNTEAFF
TRBV25-1	NA	NA	12	TRBJ1-1	TGTGCCAGCAGTGAACCAGGTTTAGAAGCTTTCTTT	CASSEPGLEAFF
TRBV15	NA	NA	15	TRBJ2-5	TGTGCCACCAGCAGAGATGTGAGGGTAGGGGAGACCCAGTACTTC	CATSRDVRVGETQYF
TRBV30	NA	NA	14	TRBJ1-2	TGTGCCTGGACCGGGGAGCCGGGGGGATATGGCTACACCTTC	CAWTGEPGGYGYTF
TRBV7-2	NA	TRBD2	16	TRBJ2-1	TGTGCCAGCAGCTCCCGGACTAGCGGGGGGGCCGATGAGCAGTTCTTC	CASSSRTSGGADEQFF
TRBV27	NA	NA	16	TRBJ2-5	TGTGCCACCTTAAGGGTGTCGAGAGGGTACCAAGAGACCCAGTACTTC	CATLRVSRGYQETQYF
TRBV5-1	NA	NA	15	TRBJ2-7	TGCGCCAGCAGCTTGGTCCCCGGGGAAACCTACGAGCAGTACTTC	CASSLVPGETYEQYF
TRBV6-2/TRBV6-3	NA	NA	18	TRBJ1-3	TGTGCCAGCATCCCCGGACTTTTAGGGGAGGGCACTGGAAACACCATATATTTT	CASIPGLLGEGTGNTIYF
TRBV30	NA	NA	14	TRBJ2-2	TGTGCCTGGACCGAGTGGTCTTTCACCGGGGAGCTGTTTTTT	CAWTEWSFTGELFF
TRBV9	NA	NA	15	TRBJ1-2	TGTGCCAGCAGCTCGAGCCCAGGATACAGGGACGGCTACACCTTC	CASSSSPGYRDGYTF
TRBV27	NA	NA	16	TRBJ1-2	TGTGCCAGCAGTTCCCGAGGGGGTAGGACAATCTATGGCTACACCTTC	CASSSRGGRTIYGYTF
TRBV6-4	NA	NA	14	TRBJ2-3	TGTGCCAGCAGTGACTCGGGCGGCACAGATACGCAGTATTTT	CASSDSGGTDTQYF
TRBV7-6	NA	NA	17	TRBJ1-6	TGTGCCAGCAGCTTAGATCGGCAGGGCTTCTATAATTCACCCCTCCACTTT	CASSLDRQGFYNSPLHF
TRBV7-7	NA	TRBD2	17	TRBJ2-7	TGTGCCAAGTCGAGGGGTTCTAGCGGCTTAAGCTCCTACGAGCAGTACTTC	CAKSRGSSGLSSYEQYF
TRBV6-5	NA	NA	16	TRBJ1-3	TGTGCCAGCAGTTACTCGCTGGGCCTCTCTGGAAACACCATATATTTT	CASSYSLGLSGNTIYF
TRBV7-9	NA	NA	14	TRBJ2-5	TGTGCCAGCAGCTTAGCGCAGGACCAAGAGACCCAGTACTTC	CASSLAQDQETQYF
TRBV6-1	NA	TRBD2	15	TRBJ2-7	TGTGCCAGCAGTGACCAACTAGCGGGAGCCTACGAGCAGTACTTC	CASSDQLAGAYEQYF
TRBV2	NA	NA	14	TRBJ2-1	TGTGCCAGCAGTGACACGACAGGCCTCAATGAGCAGTTCTTC	CASSDTTGLNEQFF
TRBV13	few	NA	15	TRBJ1-1	TGTGCCAGCAGCTTAGAAGGCGTCCGGGGGACTGAAGCTTTCTTT	CASSLEGVRGTEAFF
TRBV24-1	once	NA	13	TRBJ2-5	TGTGCCACCAGTCCCAGTAACCAAGAGACCCAGTACTTC	CATSPSNQETQYF
TRBV27	NA	NA	14	TRBJ2-7	TGTGCCAGCAGTTTATCCCCTAGAGCCTACGAGCAGTACTTC	CASSLSPRAYEQYF
TRBV27	NA	NA	15	TRBJ1-5	TGTGCCAGCAGCCTTATAGCGGGGGCCGGACAGCCCCAGCATTTT	CASSLIAGAGQPQHF
TRBV12-3/TRBV12-4	NA	NA	13	TRBJ2-1	TGTGCCAGCAGTCCGGACTACTACAATGAGCAGTTCTTC	CASSPDYYNEQFF
TRBV19	NA	TRBD2	15	TRBJ2-7	TGTGCCAGTAGTATAGGACTAGCGGGACTGTACGAGCAGTACTTC	CASSIGLAGLYEQYF
TRBV2	NA	TRBD1	12	TRBJ1-2	TGTGCCCGCCACAACAGGGGGCACGGCTACACCTTC	CARHNRGHGYTF
TRBV5-1	NA	NA	14	TRBJ1-4	TGCGCCAGCAGCTTGTTCAGCGGTGGAGAAAAACTGTTTTTT	CASSLFSGGEKLFF
TRBV7-2	NA	NA	13	TRBJ2-2	TGTGCCAGCAGCTTAGCGGGAGCCGGGGAGCTGTTTTTT	CASSLAGAGELFF
TRBV30	NA	NA	14	TRBJ1-3	TGTGCCTGGATTGGGGGCTACTCTGGAAACACCATATATTTT	CAWIGGYSGNTIYF
TRBV11-2	NA	TRBD1	17	TRBJ2-1	TGTGCCAGCAGCTTAATCTTCAGGACAGGTCGGAGGCGTGAGCAGTTCTTC	CASSLIFRTGRRREQFF
TRBV28	NA	TRBD1	19	TRBJ1-2	TGTGCCAGCAGTATCCCGCTCCGGGGGACAGGGAGTACTAACTATGGCTACACCTTC	CASSIPLRGTGSTNYGYTF
TRBV7-2	NA	NA	15	TRBJ1-2	TGTGCCAGCAGCTTAGAGCGGGTCGGCAGCTATGGCTACACCTTC	CASSLERVGSYGYTF
TRBV30	NA	NA	14	TRBJ1-4	TGTGCCTGGACCCCGCAACCGGGGAGAGTTGCACTGTTTTTT	CAWTPQPGRVALFF
TRBV12-3/TRBV12-4	once	NA	12	TRBJ1-2	TGTGCCAGCAGTCCTTCTTACTATGGCTACACCTTC	CASSPSYYGYTF
TRBV18	NA	NA	14	TRBJ1-1	TGTGCCAGCTCACCACCGGGGGGGGGCACTGAAGCTTTCTTT	CASSPPGGGTEAFF
TRBV15	NA	TRBD1	15	TRBJ2-4	TGTGCCACCAGCAGAGAGACAGGGGGCCTAAACATTCAGTACTTC	CATSRETGGLNIQYF
TRBV5-1	NA	TRBD1	16	TRBJ2-1	TGCGCCAGCAGCCAGGGACAGGCCCTCTTCTACAATGAGCAGTTCTTC	CASSQGQALFYNEQFF
TRBV14	NA	NA	12	TRBJ2-3	TGTGCCAGCAGCCAGTACTCAGATACGCAGTATTTT	CASSQYSDTQYF
TRBV5-6	NA	TRBD1	15	TRBJ1-1	TGTGCCAGCAGCTTAGACTACGGGACAGAGGCTGGAGCTTTCTTT	CASSLDYGTEAGAFF
TRBV30	NA	NA	12	TRBJ1-2	TGTGCCTGGAGTGTTGGGGCGTATGGCTACACCTTC	CAWSVGAYGYTF
TRBV18	NA	NA	17	TRBJ2-3	TGTGCCAGCTCACCTCGTTTGAAGACAACATCCACAGATACGCAGTATTTT	CASSPRLKTTSTDTQYF
TRBV9	NA	TRBD2	16	TRBJ2-7	TGTGCCAGCAGCGTAGATCCACGGGGGGAAAACTACGAGCAGTACTTC	CASSVDPRGENYEQYF
TRBV12-3/TRBV12-4	NA	NA	13	TRBJ1-2	TGTGCCAGCAGTAAACAGACTAACTATGGCTACACCTTC	CASSKQTNYGYTF
TRBV5-1	NA	TRBD2	15	TRBJ2-7	TGCGCCAGCAGCTCAACGGGACTAGCGGGCTACGAGCAGTACTTC	CASSSTGLAGYEQYF
TRBV19	NA	TRBD1	16	TRBJ1-6	TGTGCCAGTCGAGTGCTAGGGGGCCGACCCGTTTCACCCCTCCACTTT	CASRVLGGRPVSPLHF
TRBV5-1	NA	TRBD2	15	TRBJ2-1	TGCGCCAGCAGCTTGGAGGGGCGGGAGGGCCTCGAGCAGTTCTTC	CASSLEGREGLEQFF
TRBV5-1	once	NA	16	TRBJ2-7	TGCGCCAGCAGCTTGGGGGGCCTCCGGTTTGATCACGAGCAGTACTTC	CASSLGGLRFDHEQYF